The clone carrying this T cell receptor beta chain occurred many times. Time point reported: newly diagnosed GD, antithyroid drugs for less than 3 months. RNA from PBMCs was the source of the TCR library. The sample is drawn from a study of regulatory T cells in long-lasting Graves disease. HTBI primers from iRepertoire and Arm-PCR of CDR3 regions yielded the TCR beta libraries. MiXCR, run by TCRdb on the multiplex PCR reads, gives a single entry per CDR3 protein. The table shows fewer than 450,000 distinct CDR3 sequences, with approximately 16% occurring only once. The data also belong to a second study, concerning T cells in Graves' hyperthyroidism and ophthalmopathy. As that study records: Hyperthyroidism in the patients, aged 18 to 65, was newly diagnosed and under 2 months in duration. Orbital computed tomography and thyroid ultrasound, together with serum TRAb and thyroxine and clinical symptoms, were used for diagnoses. In the blood, most expanded thyroid clonotypes above 0.001 appeared as well.

The TCR comes from a woman aged 40 to 50 with Graves disease. The source material was peripheral blood mononuclear cells (PBMCs), sampled at new diagnosis, from a patient treated with antithyroid drugs.

The CDR3: CASSLSGTAGNEQFF. Written as DNA, the CDR3 is TGTGCCAGCAGCCTTAGCGGGACCGCGGGTAATGAGCAGTTCTTC. This chain links TRBV7-3 with TRBJ2-1, with 8 bases aligning to TRBD2. Trimming took 5 bases from V and 7 from J; bases not matched to a gene: 10. The length of the CDR3 is 15 residues. CDR1 SGHTA and CDR2 FQGTGA come from the germline V gene.